This T cell receptor beta chain was profiled in a study of blood T cell repertoires in COVID-19. Original processing notes: Amplification with reference gene primers provided the estimates of nucleated cell counts. The data were produced by immunoSEQ multiplex PCR, yet TCRdb's version contains in-frame clones alone and is incomplete. V, J and clone size are taken as reported in that table, and D and trimming were inferred from the DNA itself. The table lists 400,000 to 550,000 clones, approximately 90% of them singletons. Germline values: CDR1 MNHEY, CDR2 SVGAGI. V shed 7 bases and J shed 3 bases, with 7 bases lying between them. CDR3 length: 12 amino acids. Categorization into cohorts depended on clinical history that participants reported.

The source of this sequence is a woman aged 18-29 years with acute COVID-19. This chain connects TRBV6-5 to TRBJ2-1, with D possibly being TRBD2 (5 bases). Sequencing was carried out using PBMCs or T cells enriched from blood (not recorded which). CDR3 in amino acids: CASKRDYNEQFF. CDR3 nucleotides: TGTGCCAGCAAGAGGGACTACAATGAGCAGTTCTTC.